The 14 T cell receptor beta chains below all came from one sample that was sequenced in a study of cytomegalovirus exposure and HLA in healthy donors. The study ran its PCR with 60 Vbeta and 13 Jbeta primers. Some clones are missing from TCRdb's copy, which holds only in-frame ones; the method was immunoSEQ multiplex PCR. The sample holds tens of thousands of clones. Sequenced sample: PBMCs. Receptors originate from a female donor in good health and CMV-seropositive.

The V gene is TRBV19, the J gene TRBJ1-1; D remains ambiguous. The germline CDR1 and CDR2 sequences are LNHDA and SQIVND (reference sequence). The CDR3 loop spans 13 amino acids. V lost 3 bases and J lost 4, with 9 bases in between. In DNA form, the CDR3 reads TGTGCCAGTAGTATTGGGCAGACCACTGAAGCTTTCTTT. Amino acid sequence: CASSIGQTTEAFF.

The chain employs TRBV29-1 and TRBJ2-7; 10 bases map to TRBD2. CDR1 and CDR2 (germline): SQVTM, ANQGSEA. The CDR3 spans 18 residues. V was pared by 6 bases and J by 3 bases, with 20 bases of the junction left unmatched. This chain's CDR3 is CSVERTAEERGGFYEQYF. The CDR3 bases are TGCAGCGTCGAACGGACAGCCGAAGAGCGGGGGGGCTTCTACGAGCAGTACTTC.

The gene calls are TRBV4-1 and TRBJ1-5; 7 bases match TRBD1. V was clipped by 4 bases and J by 1 base; unmatched bases: 4. The CDR3 contains 15 residues. In germline, CDR1 is MGHRA, CDR2 YSYEKL. In DNA, the CDR3 is TGCGCCAGCAGCCGCACGACAGGGAGCAATCAGCCCCAGCATTTT. Protein: CASSRTTGSNQPQHF.

This chain links TRBV28 with TRBJ2-7; 7 bases match TRBD1. The CDR3 is made up of 14 amino acids. The germline V gene encodes CDR1 MDHEN and CDR2 SYDVKM. V lost 6 bases to trimming and J lost 4 bases; unmatched junction nucleotides: 9. The CDR3 is CASRLQGRTYEQYF. The CDR3 nucleotides are TGTGCCAGCAGGCTACAGGGGCGGACTTACGAGCAGTACTTC.

The chain carries TRBV2 and TRBJ2-7; 9 bases agree with TRBD1. Germline assignment: CDR1 SNHLY and CDR2 FYNNEI. The CDR3 covers 14 residues. The ends lost 8 bases at V and 3 bases at J; junction bases unmatched: 8. CDR3 nucleotides: TGTGCCAGCCGCCCGGGACAGGGAATCTACGAGCAGTACTTC. Translated: CASRPGQGIYEQYF.

The V call is TRBV5-4, the J call TRBJ1-3; TRBD1 might be the D (6 bases). V gave up 0 bases and J gave up 1 base, with 17 bases separating them. Germline assignment: CDR1 SGHNT and CDR2 YYREEE (reference sequence). CDR3 size: 18 residues. CDR3 sequence: CASSLVRHDGQSGNTIYF. In DNA form, the CDR3 reads TGTGCCAGCAGCTTGGTTCGGCATGATGGACAGTCTGGAAACACCATATATTTT.

The CDR3 region is CASSPRTARDEQFF. CDR3 bases: TGCGCCAGCAGCCCACGGACAGCTCGGGATGAGCAGTTCTTC. J is TRBJ2-1 and V is TRBV4-1, with D perhaps TRBD1 (6 bases). CDR3 length: 14 residues. Germline loops: CDR1 MGHRA, CDR2 YSYEKL. The ends were cut back, 4 bases at V and 8 bases at J, with 15 bases in the middle.

The chain has TRBV5-1 and TRBJ2-7; the match to TRBD1 covers 8 bases. The germline CDR1 and CDR2 sequences are SGHRS and YFSETQ. The CDR3 runs to 13 residues. The V and J ends lost 4 bases and 4 bases, in that order; junction bases with no gene match: 4. The DNA of the CDR3 is TGCGCCAGCAGCCCGGACAGGGTTTACGAGCAGTACTTC. Translated: CASSPDRVYEQYF.

This chain joins TRBV15 and TRBJ2-5; TRBD1 matches at 7 bases. CDR3 length equals 12 residues. From germline, CDR1 is LNHNV and CDR2 YYDKDF (reference sequence). V lost 8 bases, J lost 7 bases, and 7 bases stayed unmatched. The DNA for the CDR3 is TGTGCCACCGATTCAGGGGGTGGGACCCAGTACTTC. Amino acids: CATDSGGGTQYF.

The chain links TRBV27 to TRBJ2-7; D gene uncertain. This CDR3 contains 17 residues. V was shortened by 3 bases and J by 0 bases, with 18 bases between the two germline ends. Germline CDR1 MNHEY, CDR2 SMNVEV (reference sequence). The CDR3, as DNA: TGTGCCAGCAGTTTTCCCGATCTTGCAGAAAGCTCCTACGAGCAGTACTTC. It specifies CASSFPDLAESSYEQYF.

The chain combines TRBV28 with TRBJ2-1; possible D gene TRBD2, 6 bases. V was shortened by 6 bases and J by 0 bases, with 15 bases between the two germline ends. There are 16 residues in the CDR3. CDR1 is MDHEN and CDR2 is SYDVKM in the germline V gene. CDR3 region: CASSPTSSSSYNEQFF. In DNA, the CDR3 is TGTGCCAGCAGCCCTACTAGCTCCAGCTCCTACAATGAGCAGTTCTTC.

The V and J genes are TRBV11-3 and TRBJ2-7; 10 bases are a match to TRBD1. J was trimmed by 4 bases and V by 5 bases; bases with no gene match: 8. This CDR3 is built from 15 residues. Germline CDR1 reads SGHNT; CDR2 reads YENEEA. CDR3 sequence: CASSPTGGYSYEQYF. Written as DNA, the CDR3 is TGTGCCAGCAGCCCGACAGGGGGCTATAGTTACGAGCAGTACTTC. The full variable domain, its missing parts supplied by reference TRBV11-3 and TRBJ2-7, is EAGVVQSPRYKIIEKKQPVAFWCNPISGHNTLYWYLQNLGQGPELLIRYENEEAVDDSQLPKDRFSAERLKGVDSTLKIQPAELGDSAVYLCASSPTGGYSYEQYFGPGTRLTVT.

The rearrangement links TRBV19 to TRBJ2-7, with 9 bases fitting TRBD2. CDR3 length: 15 residues. Trimming took 0 bases from V and 7 from J; bases not matched to a gene: 7. Germline CDR1 is LNHDA and CDR2 is SQIVND (reference sequence). CDR3 sequence (DNA): TGTGCCAGTAGTATAGAAGCGGGAGGACTTTTTGAGCAGTACTTC. This sequence encodes CASSIEAGGLFEQYF.

This chain joins TRBV6-1 and TRBJ2-7, with TRBD2 matching over 7 bases. Germline V gene sequence: CDR1 MNHNS, CDR2 SASEGT. J gave up 3 bases and V 5 bases, and 7 bases lay outside the gene matches. The length of the CDR3 is 14 residues. The CDR3: CASSPPGLRYEQYF. DNA for the CDR3: TGTGCCAGCAGTCCACCGGGACTACGCTACGAGCAGTACTTC.